The entry below describes one T cell receptor beta chain. In the authors' workflow: From reference gene primer amplification, estimates of nucleated cell counts were derived. Assay: immunoSEQ multiplex PCR; the TCRdb copy retains only in-frame clones and omits some. The DNA gave D and trimming, while V, J and clone size come from that table. The sample consists of fewer than 250,000 clones, about 83% of them appearing once. Germline trimming cut 4 bases from V and 2 bases from J; bases unmatched to any gene: 5. Germline assignment: CDR1 SGDLS and CDR2 YYNGEE. This CDR3 contains 14 residues. The sample belongs to a study of blood T cell repertoires in COVID-19. For the study at large: Sites in the United States, Italy and Spain provided acute and convalescent COVID-19 samples.

This TCR derives from a man aged 45 to 65 with acute or convalescent COVID-19. The V and J genes are TRBV9 and TRBJ1-1; the match to TRBD1 covers 7 bases. Sequenced: peripheral blood. For the CDR3, the DNA is TGTGCCAGCAGCCCCAGGGGGAGTAACACTGAAGCTTTCTTT. Translating it yields CASSPRGSNTEAFF.